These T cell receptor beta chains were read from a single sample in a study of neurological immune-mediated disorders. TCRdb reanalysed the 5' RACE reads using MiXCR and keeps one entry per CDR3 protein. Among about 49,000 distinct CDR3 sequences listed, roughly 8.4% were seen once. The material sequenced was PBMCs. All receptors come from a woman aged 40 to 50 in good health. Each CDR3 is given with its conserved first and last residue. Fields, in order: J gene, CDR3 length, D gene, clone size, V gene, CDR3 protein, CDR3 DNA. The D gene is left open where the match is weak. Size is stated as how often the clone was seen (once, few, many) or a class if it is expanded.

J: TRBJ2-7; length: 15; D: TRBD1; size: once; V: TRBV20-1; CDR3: CSAGHTGQGVYEQYF; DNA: TGCAGTGCTGGCCATACGGGACAGGGTGTCTACGAGCAGTACTTC
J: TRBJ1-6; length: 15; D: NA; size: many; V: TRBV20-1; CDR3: CSAMGQGLHNSPLHF; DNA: TGCAGTGCTATGGGGCAGGGCTTACATAATTCACCCCTCCACTTT
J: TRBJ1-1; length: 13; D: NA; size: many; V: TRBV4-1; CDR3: CASSQDAWAGAFF; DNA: TGCGCCAGCAGCCAAGATGCCTGGGCAGGCGCTTTCTTT
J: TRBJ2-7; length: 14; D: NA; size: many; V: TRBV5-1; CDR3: CASSTGTSPYEQYF; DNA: TGCGCCAGCAGCACCGGGACATCCCCCTACGAGCAGTACTTC
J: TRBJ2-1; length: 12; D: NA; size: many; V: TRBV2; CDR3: CASSLNWDEQFF; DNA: TGTGCCAGCAGTCTCAACTGGGATGAGCAGTTCTTC
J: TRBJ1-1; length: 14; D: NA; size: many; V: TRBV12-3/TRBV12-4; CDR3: CASSLLEHNTEAFF; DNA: TGTGCCAGCAGTTTGCTAGAGCATAACACTGAAGCTTTCTTT
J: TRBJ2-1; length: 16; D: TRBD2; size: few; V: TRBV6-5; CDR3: CASSSSRGGSYNEQFF; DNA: TGTGCCAGCAGTTCGTCCCGGGGGGGCTCCTACAATGAGCAGTTCTTC
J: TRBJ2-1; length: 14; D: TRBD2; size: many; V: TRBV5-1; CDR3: CASTYGGLYNEQFF; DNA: TGCGCCAGCACTTACGGGGGACTATACAATGAGCAGTTCTTC
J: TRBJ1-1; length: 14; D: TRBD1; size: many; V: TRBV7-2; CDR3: CASRDRDRGTEAFF; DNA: TGTGCCAGCAGGGACCGGGACAGGGGCACTGAAGCTTTCTTT
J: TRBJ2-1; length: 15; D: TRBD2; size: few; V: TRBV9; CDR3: CASSHSGGTYNEQFF; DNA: TGTGCCAGCAGCCATAGCGGGGGAACCTACAATGAGCAGTTCTTC
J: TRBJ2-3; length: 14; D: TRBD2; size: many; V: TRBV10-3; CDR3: CAISGGRDTDTQYF; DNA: TGTGCCATCAGTGGAGGGAGGGACACAGATACGCAGTATTTT
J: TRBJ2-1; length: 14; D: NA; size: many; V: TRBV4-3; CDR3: CASSQDMDYNEQFF; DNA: TGCGCCAGCAGCCAAGACATGGACTACAATGAGCAGTTCTTC
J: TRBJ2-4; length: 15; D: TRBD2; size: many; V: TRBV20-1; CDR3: CSAGSTSGAQNIQYF; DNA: TGCAGTGCTGGATCGACTAGCGGGGCACAAAACATTCAGTACTTC
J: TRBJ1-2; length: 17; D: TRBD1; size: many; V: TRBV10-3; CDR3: CAISEPRTGRANYGYTF; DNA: TGTGCCATCAGTGAGCCCCGGACAGGACGAGCTAACTATGGCTACACCTTC
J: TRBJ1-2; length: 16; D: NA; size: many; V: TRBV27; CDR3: CASSLSSQGGGYGYTF; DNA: TGTGCCAGCAGTTTATCGTCCCAGGGAGGGGGCTATGGCTACACCTTC
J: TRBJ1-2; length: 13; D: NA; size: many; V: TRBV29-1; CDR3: CSAMTVSNYGYTF; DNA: TGCAGCGCTATGACAGTGTCCAACTATGGCTACACCTTC
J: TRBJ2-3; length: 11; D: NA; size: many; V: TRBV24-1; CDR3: CATSDWPYWYF; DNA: TGTGCCACCAGTGATTGGCCTTATTGGTATTTT
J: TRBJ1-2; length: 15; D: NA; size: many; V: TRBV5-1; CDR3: CASSPGGGGPYGYTF; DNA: TGCGCCAGCAGCCCGGGAGGCGGCGGTCCCTATGGCTACACCTTC